The 25 T cell receptor beta chains given below trace back to one sample, sequenced in a study of cytomegalovirus exposure and HLA in healthy donors. Vbeta (60) and Jbeta (13) primers were used in the PCR. Using immunoSEQ multiplex PCR, the repertoire was profiled, and TCRdb retains in-frame clones only, with some absent. The table lists approximately 120,000 clones, with 1.5% to 2.5% in the top ten. The sample taken for sequencing was PBMCs. The receptor source for this set is a woman between 55 and 75 years old in good health and CMV-seronegative.

The chain joins TRBV7-3 to TRBJ2-1; tentatively, D is TRBD1 (6 bases). Germline V gene data show CDR1 as SGHTA and CDR2 as FQGTGA. The CDR3 has 15 residues. Trimming cost V 5 bases and J 5 bases, with 16 bases left between them. The CDR3 DNA reads as TGTGCCAGCAGCCAACAGGGTCCCGCCCACAATGAGCAGTTCTTC. Encoded protein: CASSQQGPAHNEQFF.

The V call is TRBV6-5, the J call TRBJ2-1; 9 bases are a match to TRBD2. Germline V gene data show CDR1 as MNHEY and CDR2 as SVGAGI. The V gene end was trimmed by 4 bases and the J gene end by 7 bases; junction bases not matched to a gene: 8. The CDR3 consists of 15 residues. The CDR3 loop is CASSSHLAGRNEQFF. In nucleotides, the CDR3 is TGTGCCAGCAGTTCCCACCTAGCGGGAAGGAATGAGCAGTTCTTC.

J is TRBJ2-7 and V is TRBV27, with 10 bases aligning to TRBD2. CDR1 and CDR2 (germline): MNHEY, SMNVEV (reference sequence). With 6 bases clipped from V and 2 bases from J, the junction kept 4 bases outside the gene matches. CDR3 length: 14 amino acids. As DNA, the CDR3 is TGTGCCAGCAGGTCTAGCGGGAGACCCTACGAGCAGTACTTC. It encodes CASRSSGRPYEQYF.

The rearrangement links TRBV2 to TRBJ2-7; tentative D call: TRBD2 (5 bases). The CDR3 totals 14 residues. Germline V gives CDR1 SNHLY, CDR2 FYNNEI. V shed 7 bases and J shed 0 bases, with 13 bases lying between them. CDR3 residues: CASIGVPSSYEQYF. CDR3 DNA: TGTGCCAGCATCGGGGTACCTAGCTCCTACGAGCAGTACTTC.

This sequence joins TRBV28 and TRBJ1-2; D perhaps matches TRBD1 (5 bases). The CDR3 extends over 15 amino acids. V was shortened by 6 bases and J by 4 bases, with 18 bases between the two germline ends. Germline V gene lookup returns CDR1 MDHEN and CDR2 SYDVKM. This chain's CDR3 is CASSPTVGVSYGYTF. In DNA, the CDR3 is TGTGCCAGCAGCCCTACGGTAGGGGTTAGCTATGGCTACACCTTC.

The chain links TRBV5-1 to TRBJ2-7; D may be TRBD2 (6 bases). The CDR3 covers 15 residues. The ends were cut back, 3 bases at V and 5 bases at J, with 18 bases in the middle. CDR1 and CDR2 (germline): SGHRS, YFSETQ. Here the CDR3 reads CASSSIADQADEQYF. CDR3 DNA sequence: TGCGCCAGCAGCTCCATAGCGGACCAGGCCGACGAGCAGTACTTC.

The J gene is TRBJ1-6, the V gene TRBV5-1; D is undetermined. The CDR3 has 16 residues. Germline CDR1 and CDR2: SGHRS and YFSETQ. V shed 0 bases and J shed 5 bases, with 12 bases lying between them. CDR3 nucleotide sequence: TGCGCCAGCAGCTTGGGAACATCGCCAGATAATTCACCCCTCCACTTT. Amino acids: CASSLGTSPDNSPLHF.

The rearrangement links TRBV7-2 to TRBJ2-7, with D tentatively TRBD1 (5 bases). The CDR3 length is 14 residues. V was trimmed by 3 bases and J by 1 base, leaving 10 bases between them. CDR1 SGHTA and CDR2 FQGNSA come from the germline V gene. CDR3 sequence reads: CASSLQGGSYEQYF. CDR3 sequence (DNA): TGTGCCAGCAGCTTGCAGGGCGGATCCTACGAGCAGTACTTC.

This sequence joins TRBV18 and TRBJ1-2, with 9 bases identical to TRBD1. The CDR3 spans 15 residues. J gave up 3 bases and V 6 bases, and 8 bases lay outside the gene matches. Germline assignment: CDR1 KGHSH and CDR2 LQKENI. CDR3 nucleotide sequence: TGTGCCAGCTCCCCAGGACAGGGGAGTTACTATGGCTACACCTTC. Its translation is CASSPGQGSYYGYTF.

The chain uses TRBV6-1 and TRBJ2-5; 7 bases are shared with TRBD1. The CDR3 runs 15 residues. The V and J ends lost 1 base and 5 bases, in that order; junction bases with no gene match: 7. Looked up from germline, CDR1 is MNHNS and CDR2 is SASEGT. CDR3: CASSEGQGMWETQYF. CDR3 in DNA: TGTGCCAGCAGTGAAGGACAGGGTATGTGGGAGACCCAGTACTTC.

This rearrangement joins TRBV19 to TRBJ2-1; possible D gene TRBD2, 5 bases. The V and J ends lost 5 bases and 7 bases respectively, with 15 bases between them. Germline V lookup: CDR1 LNHDA, CDR2 SQIVND (reference sequence). This CDR3 has 14 amino acids. The CDR3 sequence: CASSLLAEGNEQFF. CDR3 nucleotide sequence: TGTGCCAGTAGTTTATTGGCCGAGGGTAATGAGCAGTTCTTC.

The chain has TRBV5-1 and TRBJ2-3, with D possibly TRBD2 on 6 matching bases. Germline lookup yields CDR1 SGHRS and CDR2 YFSETQ. The CDR3 is 14 amino acids. The V gene lost 7 bases and the J gene lost 0 bases, with 12 bases spanning the gap. The CDR3 DNA sequence: TGCGCCAGCGTTGCGGGGACTAGCACAGATACGCAGTATTTT. This codes for CASVAGTSTDTQYF.

The rearrangement joins TRBV4-1 to TRBJ2-7; maybe TRBD2 (5 bases). V was trimmed by 4 bases and J by 3 bases, leaving 13 bases between them. The CDR3 loop spans 14 amino acids. Germline CDR1 reads MGHRA; CDR2 reads YSYEKL. The CDR3 sequence is CASSPRLGVYEQYF. CDR3 sequence (DNA): TGCGCCAGCAGCCCCCGACTGGGAGTCTACGAGCAGTACTTC.

This CDR3 is CASSDQEGLGTEAFF. The CDR3 region has the DNA TGTGCCAGTAGTGACCAGGAGGGCTTGGGCACTGAAGCTTTCTTT. The V call is TRBV19, the J call TRBJ1-1; D is ambiguous. The germline V and J ends were trimmed by 5 bases and 4 bases, with 17 bases remaining between them. Germline V gene data show CDR1 as LNHDA and CDR2 as SQIVND (reference sequence). The CDR3 contains 15 residues. Combining the CDR3 with reference TRBV19 and TRBJ1-1 gives the whole variable domain DGGITQSPKYLFRKEGQNVTLSCEQNLNHDAMYWYRQDPGQGLRLIYYSQIVNDFQKGDIAEGYSVSREKKESFPLTVTSAQKNPTAFYLCASSDQEGLGTEAFFGQGTRLTVV.

The V and J genes are TRBV4-1 and TRBJ2-7, with TRBD2 identical over 10 bases. The CDR3 is made up of 14 amino acids. Trimming cost V 6 bases and J 0 bases; bases outside gene matches: 2. CDR1 is MGHRA and CDR2 is YSYEKL in the germline V gene. The CDR3 sequence: CASRSGRASYEQYF. The CDR3 DNA sequence: TGCGCCAGCAGAAGCGGGAGGGCCTCCTACGAGCAGTACTTC.

The chain links TRBV5-4 to TRBJ2-2, with 7 bases identical to TRBD1. Germline CDR1 SGHNT, CDR2 YYREEE (reference sequence). V lost 4 bases and J lost 5; bases outside the gene matches: 8. This CDR3 comprises 15 residues. The CDR3 reads CASSLGGLGTGELFF. CDR3 bases: TGTGCCAGCAGCCTAGGGGGCCTGGGAACCGGGGAGCTGTTTTTT.

The V gene is TRBV2, the J gene TRBJ2-2, with 10 bases lining up with TRBD2. The trim removed 6 bases at V and 3 bases at J, leaving 7 bases unmatched. There are 16 residues in the CDR3. Germline CDR1 SNHLY, CDR2 FYNNEI. CDR3: CASRGPSGRDTGELFF. Here the CDR3 DNA reads TGTGCCAGCAGGGGCCCAAGCGGGAGGGACACCGGGGAGCTGTTTTTT.

CDR3 coding DNA: TGTGCCAGCAGTCCGGGGACAGGGGGCTATCAGCCCCAGCATTTT. Protein: CASSPGTGGYQPQHF. This rearrangement joins TRBV6-5 to TRBJ1-5; TRBD1 agrees at 12 bases. Germline CDR1 and CDR2: MNHEY and SVGAGI. The J segment lost 5 bases and the V segment lost 5 bases, leaving 4 bases of the junction unmatched. The CDR3 is 15 residues long.

CDR3 region: CASSTDTGRVQPQHF. The CDR3 bases are TGTGCCAGTAGTACCGATACAGGGAGGGTTCAGCCCCAGCATTTT. The chain employs TRBV19 and TRBJ1-5, with a tentative D call TRBD1 (6 bases). CDR3 length: 15 amino acids. Germline V gene sequence: CDR1 LNHDA, CDR2 SQIVND (reference sequence). V lost 4 bases to trimming and J lost 6 bases, with 16 bases between them. The full variable domain, rest sourced from reference TRBV19 and TRBJ1-5, is DGGITQSPKYLFRKEGQNVTLSCEQNLNHDAMYWYRQDPGQGLRLIYYSQIVNDFQKGDIAEGYSVSREKKESFPLTVTSAQKNPTAFYLCASSTDTGRVQPQHFGDGTRLSIL.

The chain links TRBV5-4 to TRBJ1-1; D ambiguous. CDR3 size: 12 residues. The germline gives CDR1 SGHNT, CDR2 YYREEE (reference sequence). V was shortened by 4 bases and J by 11 bases, with 15 bases between the two germline ends. This CDR3 reads CASSALGVEAFF. The CDR3 coding sequence is TGTGCCAGCAGCGCCCTTGGCGTGGAGGCTTTCTTT.

The chain uses TRBV4-2 and TRBJ2-3; 13 bases fit TRBD2. Germline CDR1 and CDR2: LGHNA and YNFKEQ. This CDR3 contains 19 residues. V lost 2 bases, J lost 0 bases, and 8 bases stayed unmatched. Here the CDR3 reads CASSQRLAGGLTSTDTQYF. The CDR3 coding sequence is TGTGCCAGCAGCCAAAGACTAGCGGGGGGCCTTACTAGCACAGATACGCAGTATTTT.

CDR3 in amino acids: CATSRERVTATEAFF. The DNA for the CDR3 is TGTGCCACCAGCAGAGAACGGGTTACGGCCACTGAAGCTTTCTTT. V usage is TRBV15 and J usage is TRBJ1-1, with D hard to call. Germline assignment: CDR1 LNHNV and CDR2 YYDKDF (reference sequence). The CDR3 loop spans 15 amino acids. V lost 0 bases, J lost 4 bases, and 12 bases lay in between.

The rearrangement links TRBV7-9 to TRBJ1-3; 7 nucleotides match TRBD1. With V trimmed by 8 bases and J by 0 bases, 1 base remained unmatched. The length of the CDR3 is 13 residues. Per the germline V gene, CDR1 is SEHNR and CDR2 is FQNEAQ (reference sequence). DNA for the CDR3: TGTGCCAGCGACAGGGACTCTGGAAACACCATATATTTT. This translates into CASDRDSGNTIYF.

V and J are TRBV28 and TRBJ2-2, with no clear D. Germline V lookup: CDR1 MDHEN, CDR2 SYDVKM. The CDR3 is 15 amino acids. The germline V and J ends were trimmed by 5 bases and 1 base, with 11 bases remaining between them. This CDR3 reads CASSPPRVNTGELFF. The CDR3 DNA follows: TGTGCCAGCAGTCCCCCCCGGGTGAACACCGGGGAGCTGTTTTTT.

The gene calls are TRBV5-1 and TRBJ2-1, with 10 bases identical to TRBD2. This CDR3 comprises 14 residues. With V trimmed by 2 bases and J by 7 bases, 3 bases remained unmatched. The germline CDR1 and CDR2 sequences are SGHRS and YFSETQ. CDR3 DNA: TGCGCCAGCAGCTTTAGCGGGGGGACGAATGAGCAGTTCTTC. As protein: CASSFSGGTNEQFF.